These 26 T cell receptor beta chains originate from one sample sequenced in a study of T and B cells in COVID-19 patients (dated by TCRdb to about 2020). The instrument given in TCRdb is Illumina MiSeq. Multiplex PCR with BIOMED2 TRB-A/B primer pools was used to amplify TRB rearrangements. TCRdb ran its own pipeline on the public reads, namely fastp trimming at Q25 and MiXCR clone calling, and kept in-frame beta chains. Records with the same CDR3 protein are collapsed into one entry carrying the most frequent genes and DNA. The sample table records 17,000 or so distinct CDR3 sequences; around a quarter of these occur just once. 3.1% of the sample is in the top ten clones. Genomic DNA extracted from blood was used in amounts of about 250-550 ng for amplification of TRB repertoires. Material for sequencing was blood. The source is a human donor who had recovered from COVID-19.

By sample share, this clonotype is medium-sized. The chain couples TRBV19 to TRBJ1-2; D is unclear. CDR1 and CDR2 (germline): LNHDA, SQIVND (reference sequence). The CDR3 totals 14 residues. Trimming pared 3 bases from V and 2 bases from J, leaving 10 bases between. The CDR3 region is CASSIVPKNYGYTF. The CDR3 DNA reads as TGTGCCAGTAGTATCGTGCCGAAGAACTATGGCTACACCTTC.

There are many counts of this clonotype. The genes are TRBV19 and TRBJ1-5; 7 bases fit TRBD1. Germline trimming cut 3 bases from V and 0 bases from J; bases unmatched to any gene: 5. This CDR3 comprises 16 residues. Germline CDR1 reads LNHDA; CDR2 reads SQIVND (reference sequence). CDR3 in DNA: TGTGCCAGTAGTATGACAGGGAGACATAGCAATCAGCCCCAGCATTTT. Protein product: CASSMTGRHSNQPQHF.

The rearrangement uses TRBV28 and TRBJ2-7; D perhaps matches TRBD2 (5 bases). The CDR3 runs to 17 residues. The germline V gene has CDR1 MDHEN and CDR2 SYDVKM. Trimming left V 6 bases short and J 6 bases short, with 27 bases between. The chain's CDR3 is CASSPPGSLQPRGEQYF. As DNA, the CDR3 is TGTGCCAGCAGCCCCCCCGGGTCCCTTCAACCACGGGGCGAGCAGTACTTC.

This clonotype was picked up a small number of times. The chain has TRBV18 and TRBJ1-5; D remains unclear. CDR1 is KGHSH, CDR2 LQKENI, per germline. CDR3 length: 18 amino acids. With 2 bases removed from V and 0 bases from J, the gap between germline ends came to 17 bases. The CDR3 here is CASSPRANTLHSNQPQHF. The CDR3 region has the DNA TGTGCCAGCTCACCAAGGGCCAACACACTACATAGCAATCAGCCCCAGCATTTT.

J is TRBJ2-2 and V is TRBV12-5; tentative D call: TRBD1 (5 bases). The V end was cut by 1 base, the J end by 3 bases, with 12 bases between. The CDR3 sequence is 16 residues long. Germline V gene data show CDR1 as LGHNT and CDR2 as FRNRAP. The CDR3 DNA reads TGTGCTAGTGGTTTGGCCGCTACAGGAGACACCGGGGAGCTGTTTTTT. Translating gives CASGLAATGDTGELFF.

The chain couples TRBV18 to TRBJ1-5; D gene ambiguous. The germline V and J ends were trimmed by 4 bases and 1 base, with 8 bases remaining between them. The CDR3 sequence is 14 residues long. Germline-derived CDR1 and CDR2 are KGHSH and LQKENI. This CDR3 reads CASSHGKSNQPQHF. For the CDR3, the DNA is TGTGCCAGCTCACACGGAAAGAGCAATCAGCCCCAGCATTTT.

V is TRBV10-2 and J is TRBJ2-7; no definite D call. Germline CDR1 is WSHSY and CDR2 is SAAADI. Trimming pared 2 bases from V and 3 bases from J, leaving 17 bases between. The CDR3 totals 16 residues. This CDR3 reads CASSEPRRTQHYEQYF. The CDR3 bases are TGCGCCAGCAGTGAGCCCCGGCGTACTCAACACTACGAGCAGTACTTC.

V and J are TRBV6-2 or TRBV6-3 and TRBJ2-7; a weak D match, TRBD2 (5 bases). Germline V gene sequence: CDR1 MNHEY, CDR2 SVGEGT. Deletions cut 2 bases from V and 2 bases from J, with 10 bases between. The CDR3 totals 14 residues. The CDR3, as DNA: TGTGCCAGCAGTTACGGTAGCGTCACCTACGAGCAGTACTTC. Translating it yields CASSYGSVTYEQYF.

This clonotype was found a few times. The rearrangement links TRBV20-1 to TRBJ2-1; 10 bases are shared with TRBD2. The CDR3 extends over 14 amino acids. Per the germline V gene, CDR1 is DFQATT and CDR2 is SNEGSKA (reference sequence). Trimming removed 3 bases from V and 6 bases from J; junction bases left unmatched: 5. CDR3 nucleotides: TGCAGTGCTAGTTTAGCGGGAGGATCCAATGAGCAGTTCTTC. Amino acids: CSASLAGGSNEQFF.

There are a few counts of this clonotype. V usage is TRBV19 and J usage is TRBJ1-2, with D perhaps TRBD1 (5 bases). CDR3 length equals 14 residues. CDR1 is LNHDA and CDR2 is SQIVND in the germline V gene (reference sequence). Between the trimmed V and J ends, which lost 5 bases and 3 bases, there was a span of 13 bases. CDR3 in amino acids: CASSPGAPYYGYTF. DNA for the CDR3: TGTGCCAGTAGTCCCGGGGCACCATACTATGGCTACACCTTC.

This CDR3 is CASQPGHLNYGYTF. The CDR3, as DNA: TGTGCCAGCCAACCGGGACATCTTAACTATGGCTACACCTTC. V gene TRBV19 combines with J gene TRBJ1-2, with a possible D match to TRBD1 (6 bases). Trimming stripped 9 bases from V and 1 base from J, with 15 bases between. CDR1 is LNHDA and CDR2 is SQIVND in the germline V gene (reference sequence). This CDR3 has 14 amino acids.

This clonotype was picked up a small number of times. This chain's CDR3 is CASSPRGTGELFF. The CDR3 DNA sequence: TGTGCCAGCTCACCACGGGGAACCGGGGAGCTGTTTTTT. The V call is TRBV18, the J call TRBJ2-2; D gene ambiguous. Germline CDR1 and CDR2: KGHSH and LQKENI. Deletions cut 1 base from V and 5 bases from J, with 5 bases between. CDR3 length: 13 amino acids.

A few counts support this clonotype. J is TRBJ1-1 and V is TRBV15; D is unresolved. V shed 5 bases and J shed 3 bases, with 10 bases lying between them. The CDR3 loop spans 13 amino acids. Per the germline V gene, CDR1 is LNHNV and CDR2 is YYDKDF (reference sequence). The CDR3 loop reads CATSAPLDTEAFF. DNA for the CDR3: TGTGCCACCAGCGCCCCCCTCGACACTGAAGCTTTCTTT.

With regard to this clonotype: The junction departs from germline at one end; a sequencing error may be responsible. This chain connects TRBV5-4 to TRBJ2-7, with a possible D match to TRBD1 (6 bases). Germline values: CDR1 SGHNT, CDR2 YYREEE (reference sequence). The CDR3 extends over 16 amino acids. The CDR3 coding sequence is TGCGCCAGCAGCTTAGAAACCGGGACACCAACCTACGAGCAGTACTTC. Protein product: CASSLETGTPTYEQYF.

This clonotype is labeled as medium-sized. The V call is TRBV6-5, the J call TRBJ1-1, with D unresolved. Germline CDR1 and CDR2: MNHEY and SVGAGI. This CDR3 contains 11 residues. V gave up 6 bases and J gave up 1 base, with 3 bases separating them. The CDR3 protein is CASRQNTEAFF. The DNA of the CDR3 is TGTGCCAGCAGGCAGAACACTGAAGCTTTCTTT.

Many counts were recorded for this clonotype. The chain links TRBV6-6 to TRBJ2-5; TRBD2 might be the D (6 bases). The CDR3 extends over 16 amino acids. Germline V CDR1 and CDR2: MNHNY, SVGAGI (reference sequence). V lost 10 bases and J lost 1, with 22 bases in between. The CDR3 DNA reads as TGTGCCACCGACAACAGGAGGGGATGGGGCCAAGAGACCCAGTACTTC. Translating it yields CATDNRRGWGQETQYF.

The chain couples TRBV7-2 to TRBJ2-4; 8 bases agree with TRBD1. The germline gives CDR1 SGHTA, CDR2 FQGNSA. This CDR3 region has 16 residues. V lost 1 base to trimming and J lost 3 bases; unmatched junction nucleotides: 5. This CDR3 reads CASSLGQGSGKNIQYF. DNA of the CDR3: TGTGCCAGCAGCTTAGGACAGGGGAGTGGCAAAAACATTCAGTACTTC.

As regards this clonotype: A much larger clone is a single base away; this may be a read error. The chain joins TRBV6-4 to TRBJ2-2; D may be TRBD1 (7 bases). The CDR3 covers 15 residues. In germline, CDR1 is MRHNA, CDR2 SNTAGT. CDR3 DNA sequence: TGTGCCAGCAGTGGGACCGACAGGGACACCGGGGGGCTGTTTTTT. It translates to CASSGTDRDTGGLFF.

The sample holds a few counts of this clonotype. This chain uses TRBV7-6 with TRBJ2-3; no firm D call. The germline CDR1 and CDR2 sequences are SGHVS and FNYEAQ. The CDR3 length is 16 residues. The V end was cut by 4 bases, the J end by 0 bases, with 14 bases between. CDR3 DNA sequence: TGTGCCAGCAGCTCGAGTGTAGCCTTAAGCACAGATACGCAGTATTTT. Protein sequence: CASSSSVALSTDTQYF.

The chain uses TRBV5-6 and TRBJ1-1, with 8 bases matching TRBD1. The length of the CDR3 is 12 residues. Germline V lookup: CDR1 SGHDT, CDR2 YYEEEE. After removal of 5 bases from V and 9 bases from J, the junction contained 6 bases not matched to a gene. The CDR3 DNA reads TGTGCCAGCAGTCCAGGGGGCGGACAAGCTTTCTTT. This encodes CASSPGGGQAFF. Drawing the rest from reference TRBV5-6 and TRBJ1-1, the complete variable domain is DAGVTQSPTHLIKTRGQQVTLRCSPKSGHDTVSWYQQALGQGPQFIFQYYEEEERQRGNFPDRFSGHQFPNYSSELNVNALLLGDSALYLCASSPGGGQAFFGQGTRLTVV.

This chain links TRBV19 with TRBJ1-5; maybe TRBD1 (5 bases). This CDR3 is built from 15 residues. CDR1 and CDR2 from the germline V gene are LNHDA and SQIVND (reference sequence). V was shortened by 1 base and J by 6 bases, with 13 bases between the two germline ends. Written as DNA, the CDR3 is TGTGCCAGTAGTATAGTGGGGGAACCGGGTCAGCCCCAGCATTTT. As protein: CASSIVGEPGQPQHF.

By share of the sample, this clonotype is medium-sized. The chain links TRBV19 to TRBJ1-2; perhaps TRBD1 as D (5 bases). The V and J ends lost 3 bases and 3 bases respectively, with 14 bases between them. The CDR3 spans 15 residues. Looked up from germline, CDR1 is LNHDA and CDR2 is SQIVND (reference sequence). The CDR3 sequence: CASSIPDRAYYGYTF. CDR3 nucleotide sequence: TGTGCCAGTAGTATCCCTGACAGAGCATACTATGGCTACACCTTC.

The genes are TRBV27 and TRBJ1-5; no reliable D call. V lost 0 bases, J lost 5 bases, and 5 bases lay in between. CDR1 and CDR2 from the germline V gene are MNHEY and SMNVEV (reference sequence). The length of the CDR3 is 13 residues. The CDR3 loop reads CASSLSADQPQHF. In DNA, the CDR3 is TGTGCCAGCAGTTTATCCGCTGATCAGCCCCAGCATTTT.

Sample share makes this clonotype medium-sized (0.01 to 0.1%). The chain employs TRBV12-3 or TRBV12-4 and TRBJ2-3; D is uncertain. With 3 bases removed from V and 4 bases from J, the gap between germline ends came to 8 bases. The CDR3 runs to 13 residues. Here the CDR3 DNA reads TGTGCCAGCAGTTTCCTAGGTGCAGATACGCAGTATTTT. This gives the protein CASSFLGADTQYF.

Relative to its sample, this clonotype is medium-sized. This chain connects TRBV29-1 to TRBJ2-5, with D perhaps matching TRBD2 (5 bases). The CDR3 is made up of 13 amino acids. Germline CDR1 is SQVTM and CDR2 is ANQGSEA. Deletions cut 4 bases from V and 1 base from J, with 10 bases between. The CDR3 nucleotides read TGCAGCGTTGTGGTAGAGGGCCAAGAGACCCAGTACTTC. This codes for CSVVVEGQETQYF.

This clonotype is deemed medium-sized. This CDR3 is CASGYGLTNTEAFF. DNA of the CDR3: TGTGCCAGCGGGTATGGGTTAACGAACACTGAAGCTTTCTTT. V usage is TRBV13 and J usage is TRBJ1-1; D not certain. This CDR3 spans 14 amino acids. Deletions cut 8 bases from V and 1 base from J, with 14 bases between. From germline, CDR1 is PRHDT and CDR2 FYEKMQ (reference sequence).